This T cell receptor beta chain was profiled in a study of cytomegalovirus exposure and HLA in healthy donors. In the study overall: A prior analysis found about 110 million unique TCR beta sequences from around 180 million T cells. Study findings and constraints: Immune exposure information comprised only CMV serostatus.

In regard to this clone: Its specificity is unknown.

CDR3 length: 14 residues. Germline CDR1 reads SQVTM; CDR2 reads ANQGSEA. Trimming cost V 5 bases and J 3 bases; bases outside gene matches: 6. In nominal health when sampled, donors likely had unrecorded immune exposures nonetheless. The PCR employed 60 Vbeta primers together with 13 Jbeta primers. TCRdb's table, derived via immunoSEQ multiplex PCR, lists solely in-frame clones and lacks some. This sample's table has about 160,000 clones. Sequencing was carried out using PBMCs. The V and J genes are TRBV29-1 and TRBJ1-2, with TRBD1 matching over 10 bases. The origin of this receptor is a man younger than 40 in good health and CMV-seronegative. CDR3 DNA sequence: TGCAGCGTTACCCCGGGGACAGGGGACTATGGCTACACCTTC. Translated, it gives CSVTPGTGDYGYTF.